This is a list of T cell receptor beta chains from one sample in a study of blood T cell repertoires in COVID-19. Method: immunoSEQ multiplex PCR; TCRdb's copy keeps in-frame clones and lacks some. This table holds over 85,000 clones, approximately 90% found once. Sequencing was performed on peripheral blood. These receptors came from a male donor with acute or convalescent COVID-19. Each CDR3 is given without its conserved first and last residue. The order of the fields is J gene, V gene, D gene, CDR3 protein. The D gene is left open where the match is weak.

J: TRBJ2-2
V: TRBV12-3/TRBV12-4
D: NA
CDR3: ASSLTNTGELF

J: TRBJ2-7
V: TRBV10-3
D: TRBD1
CDR3: AISETGTGGGRRSYEQY

J: TRBJ2-5
V: TRBV30
D: TRBD2
CDR3: AWGSGLASETQY

J: TRBJ1-2
V: TRBV11-2
D: TRBD1
CDR3: ASRRTSDRAYGYT

J: TRBJ1-5
V: TRBV27
D: TRBD1
CDR3: ASRVGQGGNQPQH

J: TRBJ2-3
V: TRBV15
D: TRBD1
CDR3: ATSSGDRVTDTQY

J: TRBJ2-3
V: TRBV11-2
D: TRBD2
CDR3: ASSLDVAGLAGVTTDTQY

J: TRBJ2-7
V: TRBV3-1/TRBV3-2
D: NA
CDR3: ASSPSLTGSNEQY

J: TRBJ2-1
V: TRBV15
D: TRBD1
CDR3: ATSSPRDRQHNEQF

J: TRBJ2-3
V: TRBV7-3
D: NA
CDR3: ASSFEGDTDTQY

J: TRBJ1-6
V: TRBV5-5
D: NA
CDR3: ASSFRQGLGSPLH

J: TRBJ1-6
V: TRBV7-9
D: NA
CDR3: ASSPGIWDNSPLH

J: TRBJ1-5
V: TRBV2
D: NA
CDR3: ASSGGGFNQPQH

J: TRBJ1-1
V: TRBV7-8
D: NA
CDR3: ASSLDRVMNTEAF

J: TRBJ1-6
V: TRBV6-5
D: NA
CDR3: ASRNRDTVPLH

J: TRBJ2-5
V: TRBV18
D: NA
CDR3: ASSPPFDGQETQY

J: TRBJ1-4
V: TRBV7-9
D: TRBD1
CDR3: ASSAGGGQGGEKLF

J: TRBJ2-1
V: TRBV5-6
D: NA
CDR3: ASSSPGAHEQF

J: TRBJ1-5
V: TRBV30
D: NA
CDR3: AWTRGFNQPQH

J: TRBJ2-7
V: TRBV6-5
D: TRBD1
CDR3: ASSTGQVAYEQY

J: TRBJ2-5
V: TRBV6-2/TRBV6-3
D: NA
CDR3: ASSYGGGETQY

J: TRBJ1-2
V: TRBV19
D: NA
CDR3: ASSTPGRENYGYT

J: TRBJ2-5
V: TRBV5-8
D: TRBD2
CDR3: ASSLGLAGPETQY

J: TRBJ1-6
V: TRBV2
D: NA
CDR3: ASRTDYNSPLH

J: TRBJ1-2
V: TRBV10-1
D: NA
CDR3: ASSALYGHYGYT

J: TRBJ2-3
V: TRBV15
D: TRBD1
CDR3: ATSGLIDRETDTQY

J: TRBJ1-6
V: TRBV19
D: TRBD1
CDR3: ASSRQGDSPLH

J: TRBJ1-5
V: TRBV10-3
D: TRBD1
CDR3: AISESGGQYNQPQH

J: TRBJ1-5
V: TRBV6-1
D: NA
CDR3: ASSERRDSSNQPQH

J: TRBJ2-2
V: TRBV27
D: NA
CDR3: ASRPGDLEGELF

J: TRBJ1-2
V: TRBV6-5
D: NA
CDR3: ASSDGGVDGYT

J: TRBJ1-1
V: TRBV18
D: NA
CDR3: ASSPGEGHGLAEAF

J: TRBJ2-3
V: TRBV19
D: TRBD2
CDR3: ASTPPGLGIDTQY

J: TRBJ2-7
V: TRBV7-8
D: TRBD2
CDR3: ASSSGTLSRLAGVRSYEQY

J: TRBJ2-2
V: TRBV7-2
D: NA
CDR3: ASSLGSQGELF

J: TRBJ1-1
V: TRBV5-1
D: NA
CDR3: ASSLEGLTEAF

J: TRBJ1-5
V: TRBV6-5
D: TRBD1
CDR3: ASRTGTGGGQPQH

J: TRBJ2-5
V: TRBV25-1
D: TRBD2
CDR3: ASSDLGLVGETQY

J: TRBJ2-2
V: TRBV3-1/TRBV3-2
D: TRBD2
CDR3: ASSPHGLAGGTGELF

J: TRBJ1-5
V: TRBV10-1
D: TRBD1
CDR3: ASSYGTGGPFSNQPQH

J: TRBJ2-3
V: TRBV5-1
D: TRBD2
CDR3: ASSFSGGTDTQY

J: TRBJ2-7
V: TRBV11-2
D: NA
CDR3: ASSSTYEQY

J: TRBJ1-5
V: TRBV7-8
D: TRBD1
CDR3: ASSALTGVSNQPQH

J: TRBJ1-2
V: TRBV5-6
D: TRBD1
CDR3: ASSLRDRNYGYT

J: TRBJ1-2
V: TRBV6-5
D: TRBD1
CDR3: ASSYGRGRSGYT

J: TRBJ1-5
V: TRBV28
D: TRBD1
CDR3: ASSRTGVGNQPQH

J: TRBJ1-4
V: TRBV30
D: NA
CDR3: AWNRGAPGEKLF

J: TRBJ2-5
V: TRBV18
D: NA
CDR3: ASSPGTGEETQY

J: TRBJ1-6
V: TRBV10-3
D: TRBD1
CDR3: AISEQGQGDSPLH

J: TRBJ1-2
V: TRBV5-6
D: NA
CDR3: ASSPRRGGGYT

J: TRBJ1-1
V: TRBV27
D: NA
CDR3: ASSPTVGGPQPEAF

J: TRBJ1-5
V: TRBV18
D: TRBD1
CDR3: ASSSGQGHQPQH